This T cell receptor (beta chain) is drawn from a study of T cell repertoires in cytomegalovirus infection. The study's findings and limits: There were carriers of CMV plus the relevant HLA, and cumulative public TCR beta family frequency identified them.

A single record per CDR3 protein comes from TCRdb applying MiXCR to the reads. Counted here are fewer than 550,000 distinct CDR3 sequences, less than 30% occurring once; the ten biggest clones make up less than 15%. Note on this clonotype: Its antigen is currently unknown.

Germline V gene sequence: CDR1 MDHEN, CDR2 SYDVKM. The V gene end was trimmed by 6 bases and the J gene end by 4 bases; junction bases not matched to a gene: 6. The CDR3 sequence is 15 residues long. J is TRBJ2-1 and V is TRBV28; 10 nucleotides match TRBD1. Source material: PBMCs. The clonotype originates from a human donor in good health (CMV status not recorded). Some clones in this sample may be carry-over from other donors' samples. The CDR3 nucleotides are TGTGCCAGCAGACCAGGGACAGGGGATTACAATGAGCAGTTCTTC. This translates into CASRPGTGDYNEQFF.